This TCR beta chain was recorded in a study of cytomegalovirus exposure and HLA in healthy donors (TCRdb year 2017). At the level of the whole study: In an earlier analysis of around 540 of the donors, about 270 Gb of sequence data and approximately 120 million unique TCR beta sequences from about 179 million T cells were reported. Roughly 300 gigabases of sequencing data and tens of millions of unique TCR sequences were included in an early release covering under 650 HLA-typed donors. Of the roughly 400 genotyped donors, 81% fell in the genetic ancestry cluster associated with self-reported Caucasian donors. The study was designed to test whether signatures of past pathogen exposure could be identified by cataloging public T cell receptors. The study used immunosequencing to profile the T cell repertoires of approximately 690 subjects and linked those repertoires to cytomegalovirus serostatus. In addition to the first cohort of around 670 subjects, a separate validation cohort of approximately 130 different subjects was used. To predict cytomegalovirus infection status, the study combined high-throughput TCR immunosequencing, statistical association of individual TCRs with disease status, and machine learning. To study patterns of TCR occurrence, a later analysis re-analyzed previously published TCR beta repertoires from under 750 donors and added high-resolution HLA genotyping. Rather than using new phenotypic data, the later analysis identified candidate immune exposures from TCR beta sequences and from how often those sequences occurred across donors. An earlier analysis of nearly 600 of the donors applied high-throughput TCR beta sequencing to assess whether each TCR beta V gene segment acted as functional or pseudogenic. Alongside the repertoire data, information on donor age, sex, ethnicity and CMV serostatus was compiled. Genome-wide SNP genotypes for about 65% of the 666 donors were used in a later genetic analysis, which treated that subset as a discovery cohort. All discovery cohort repertoires had been generated on a single sequencing platform. HLA typing covered class I and class II loci at four-digit resolution. The number of donors typed differed by locus, with roughly 629-640 for A, B, C, DRB1 and DQB1, 522 for DQA1, approximately 570 for DPA1, and roughly 450 for DPB1. Because of strong linkage in the cohort, 4 to 6 DR-DQ haplotypes were treated as single units for association and clustering. On average, 235,054 unique TCR beta nucleotide sequences were sequenced per donor among some 420 genotyped donors of the cohort, with about 19% of those sequences being non-productive.

The cohort consisted of hundreds of healthy bone marrow donors. Cohort members were all nominally healthy when sampled, although unrecorded immune exposures were likely present. The donor was CMV seropositive and belonged to the group of more than 250 seropositive cohort members. Each donor provided a peripheral blood sample, and peripheral blood mononuclear cells were used for TCR beta sequencing. Genomic DNA was extracted from the blood cell samples with the Qiagen DNeasy Blood Extraction Kit. In regard to this clone: Its antigen remains unidentified. Per-base qualities were not stored, and no clone one base away is much larger.

Study-wide conclusions, independent of this receptor: When HLA alleles, especially DR and DQ, strongly co-occurred, attributing TCR associations to individual alleles was difficult. A further reported finding was that TCR beta sequences accurately predicted the HLA-A and HLA-B alleles for most subjects in the first cohort. For the cohort, immune exposure information was limited to CMV serostatus. A later genetic analysis reported fewer N-insertions in productive TCRs among donors in an Asian-associated ancestry cluster than the roughly 640-donor mean. Most TCR sequences were seen in very few donors, while some public TCRs were found in many individuals. An earlier analysis of around 500 of the donors showed that most TCR beta V segments appeared in productive rearrangements either about 87% or about 30% of the time, which broadly matched IMGT annotations. Linkage disequilibrium might explain the correlated functional status among segregating V segments, but an unknown experimental factor could not be ruled out. Because HLA typing was missing for some donors at each locus, association tests included only the typed subset. According to a later analysis, most CMV-associated TCR beta chains appeared to be HLA-restricted, and the HLA associations seemed to be driven largely by CMV exposure. Only TCR beta chains were sequenced in this cohort, and the absence of alpha or paired-chain data limited detectable features. A cluster of highly shared sequence variants was judged likely to be a technical artifact of the sequencing pipeline. A later analysis associated around 16,000 TCR beta sequences with specific HLA alleles at a false discovery rate of 0.05. Roughly uniform sequencing depth across donors was assumed in presence/absence analyses, although this assumption may not hold. The classifier was reported to diagnose cytomegalovirus status with high specificity and sensitivity in both the original and validation cohorts. Some IMGT-functional V segments, including TRBV6-2 and TRBV6-3, could not be told apart with the 87-base-pair reads, so those segments were excluded. In vitro tests confirmed that three of the cytomegalovirus-associated TCR beta chains recognize cytomegalovirus antigens. According to the authors, the approach could potentially be generalized to other disease states and immunological phenotypes. In a later analysis, HLA-associated TCR beta chains showed more clonal expansion and lower generation probabilities than non-associated chains that were equally common. V-gene and J-gene trimming of TCR beta chains was associated with a missense DCLRE1C variant in a later genetic analysis, and the association was replicated in an independent cohort. Because counts were too low, about 18 rarely observed V segments, including chromosome 9 orphons, were excluded from the earlier analysis of a few hundred of the donors. Several of the top co-occurrence clusters appeared to be linked to parvovirus B19, influenza, CMV and Epstein-Barr virus, according to a later analysis. The study gave a list of about 170 TCR beta chains associated with cytomegalovirus. A later analysis found that TCR association rates varied across HLA loci, with DRB1 alleles showing the most associated TCRs and HLA-C alleles the fewest.

The library was generated by the immunoSEQ multiplex PCR assay. For the multiplex PCR, a mixture combining 60 forward primers for TCR Vbeta segments and 13 reverse primers for TCR Jbeta segments was used. A multiplex PCR assay on genomic DNA amplified the CDR3 region of rearranged TCR beta genes. The Illumina HiSeq System was used to sequence the amplified TCR beta libraries as 87-base-pair reads. The authors processed their data as follows. A later analysis tallied some 79 million unique TCR beta chains across the 660 or so repertoires, and some 10 million of those chains were shared by two or more donors. Raw reads were error-corrected and collapsed into unique sequences with a nearest-neighbor algorithm that merged closely related sequences to remove PCR and sequencing errors. V, D and J gene segments were assigned by aligning CDR3 sequences to IMGT reference sequences. For a sequence to be retained, a match of at least six nucleotides to both a V gene segment and a J gene segment was required. A rearrangement was called productive if the CDR3 had no stop codons and remained in frame with V and J, and every other rearrangement was called non-productive. CDR3 was defined according to IMGT convention as the region running from the second conserved V-encoded cysteine to the conserved J-encoded phenylalanine. In an earlier analysis of roughly 610 of the donors, sequences lacking an unambiguous match to a single V gene segment were excluded. An earlier analysis of a few hundred of the donors classified V segments as functional when productive rearrangements were above 56.7% and as segregating when the standard deviation between donors was above 5%. A statistical classification framework was developed to diagnose cytomegalovirus status using the catalog of TCR beta chain sequences. In a later analysis, V and J genes were assigned by comparing TCR nucleotide sequences against IMGT/GENE-DB human TR gene sequences. In a later analysis, CDR3 sequences and most-parsimonious VDJ recombination scenarios were assigned using the TCRdist pipeline. In a later analysis, every TCR beta chain was defined by the combination of its CDR3 amino acid sequence and its V-gene family, and reads without a unique V-gene family were dropped. In a later analysis, fewer than 600 highly shared, low-generation-probability nucleotide sequences were removed to address suspected cross-contamination and a sequencing artifact. In a later analysis, a clonal expansion index was calculated for each public chain from normalized within-repertoire ranks of inferred template counts. In a later analysis, generation probabilities were computed with a VDJ recombination model fitted to out-of-frame rearrangements, and the resulting probabilities were checked against IGoR. A later analysis scored TCR-TCR, TCR-HLA and TCR-CMV co-occurrence with hypergeometric tests, applying a repertoire-size bias correction to TCR pairs. False discovery rates were estimated in a later analysis by permuting HLA or CMV assignments 20 times. In a later analysis, co-occurring TCRs were grouped using DBSCAN, and TCRdist sequence similarity was added for clustering within HLA-allele-positive subsets. For co-occurrence clustering, repertoires with fewer than 30,000 or more than 120,000 public chains were excluded, along with a handful of repertoires with anomalous nucleotide sharing. The table was pulled from immuneACCESS by TCRdb, which kept in-frame rearrangements only. Such tables lose some clones; where checked, under half of the loss comes from unresolved V genes, and the rest has no known cause. D and trimming were read from the DNA, whereas the V and J calls and clone size are those reported in that table. In all, the sample holds approximately 190,000 clones, and roughly 81% of those were seen once. The leading ten clones occupy approximately 2.1% of the sample.

V ends up 7 bases short and J 5 bases short, with an unmatched junction base count of 7. Measured from the cysteine to the phenylalanine, the CDR3 is 13 residues long. Only the CDR3 region is kept as DNA, spanning 39 bases read in frame from base 1. The germline V gene encodes CDR1 MGHDK and CDR2 SYGVNS. The rearrangement combines TRBV25-1 with TRBJ1-1; 7 bases in the middle match TRBD1. The sequencing input was PBMCs. This receptor was taken from a woman in her twenties or thirties in good health and CMV-seropositive. In nucleotides, the sequence is TGTGCCAGCACTAGACAGGGCTGGACTGAAGCTTTCTTT. Its amino acids are CASTRQGWTEAFF. Reference TRBV25-1 and TRBJ1-1 proteins supply the regions before and after the CDR3; the full variable domain is: EADIYQTPRYLVIGTGKKITLECSQTMGHDKMYWYQQDPGMELHLIHYSYGVNSTEKGDLSSESTVSRIRTEHFPLTLESARPSHTSQYLCASTRQGWTEAFFGQGTRLTVV.